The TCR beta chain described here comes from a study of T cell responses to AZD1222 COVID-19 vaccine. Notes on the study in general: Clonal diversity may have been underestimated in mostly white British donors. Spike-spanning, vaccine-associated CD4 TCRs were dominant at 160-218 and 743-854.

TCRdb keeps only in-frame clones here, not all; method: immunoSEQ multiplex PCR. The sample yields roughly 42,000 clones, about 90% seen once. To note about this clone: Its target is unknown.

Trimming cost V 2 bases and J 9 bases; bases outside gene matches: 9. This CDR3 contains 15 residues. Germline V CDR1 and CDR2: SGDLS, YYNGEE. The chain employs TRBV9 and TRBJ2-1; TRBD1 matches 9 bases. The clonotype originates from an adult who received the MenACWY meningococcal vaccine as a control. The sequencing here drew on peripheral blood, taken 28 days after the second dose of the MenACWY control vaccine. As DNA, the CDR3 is TGTGCCAGCAGCGTCCTGGGACAGGGATATACTGAGCAGTTCTTC. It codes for CASSVLGQGYTEQFF.